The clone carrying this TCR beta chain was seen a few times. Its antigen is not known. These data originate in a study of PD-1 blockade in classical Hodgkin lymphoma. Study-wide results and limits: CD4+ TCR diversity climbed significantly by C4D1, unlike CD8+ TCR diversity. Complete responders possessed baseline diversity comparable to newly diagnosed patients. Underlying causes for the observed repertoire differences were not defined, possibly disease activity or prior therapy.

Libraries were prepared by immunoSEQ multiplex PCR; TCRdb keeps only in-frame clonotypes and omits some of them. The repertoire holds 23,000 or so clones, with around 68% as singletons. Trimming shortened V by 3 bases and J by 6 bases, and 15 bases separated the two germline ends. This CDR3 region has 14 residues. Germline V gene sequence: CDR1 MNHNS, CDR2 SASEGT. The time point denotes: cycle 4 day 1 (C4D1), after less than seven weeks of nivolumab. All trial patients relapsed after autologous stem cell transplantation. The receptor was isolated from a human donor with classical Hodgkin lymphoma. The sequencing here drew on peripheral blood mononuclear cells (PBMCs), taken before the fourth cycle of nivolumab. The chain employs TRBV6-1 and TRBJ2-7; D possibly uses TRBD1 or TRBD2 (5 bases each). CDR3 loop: CASSDRDGGIEQYF. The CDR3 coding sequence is TGTGCCAGCAGTGACCGGGACGGTGGGATCGAGCAGTACTTC.